A single sample gave rise to the 7 T cell receptor beta chains below, sequenced in a study of OX40 agonist ivuxolimab in advanced cancers. The data were produced by immunoSEQ multiplex PCR, yet TCRdb's version contains in-frame clones alone and is incomplete. The table records over 50,000 clones, about nine tenths of them present only once. This specimen was CD4+ or CD8+ T cells sorted from blood, taken in a trial of the OX40 agonist ivuxolimab. These receptors were collected from an adult with an advanced solid tumor such as melanoma, head and neck, liver or kidney cancer.

This rearrangement joins TRBV7-9 to TRBJ1-1; 9 bases fit TRBD1. This CDR3 is 14 amino acids long. V was clipped by 4 bases and J by 6 bases; unmatched bases: 6. Germline CDR1 SEHNR, CDR2 FQNEAQ (reference sequence). CDR3 amino acids: CASSYDRGRSEAFF. For the CDR3, the DNA is TGTGCCAGCAGCTACGACAGGGGGAGGTCTGAAGCTTTCTTT. The full variable domain, its missing parts supplied by reference TRBV7-9 and TRBJ1-1, is DTGVSQNPRHKITKRGQNVTFRCDPISEHNRLYWYRQTLGQGPEFLTYFQNEAQLEKSRLLSDRFSAERPKGSFSTLEIQRTEQGDSAMYLCASSYDRGRSEAFFGQGTRLTVV.

This clone occurred once. The sample carries other DNA sequences with the same CDR3. The rearrangement links TRBV6-1 to TRBJ1-5; D not certain. V lost 7 bases and J lost 0, with 1 base in between. The length of the CDR3 is 11 residues. In germline, CDR1 is MNHNS, CDR2 SASEGT. This CDR3 reads CASTSNQPQHF. CDR3 DNA: TGTGCCAGCACTAGCAATCAGCCCCAGCATTTT.

This clone appeared once. The CDR3 DNA reads as TGCGCCAGCAAGGGCGTAGCTGTCGGGGATACGCAGTATTTT. It codes for CASKGVAVGDTQYF. This sequence joins TRBV10-1 and TRBJ2-3; unclear D gene. The CDR3 is 14 amino acids. The germline gives CDR1 WNHNN, CDR2 SYGVQD (reference sequence). The V end was cut by 7 bases, the J end by 6 bases, with 17 bases between.

This clone showed up just once. This chain joins TRBV5-8 and TRBJ1-6; D perhaps matches TRBD1 (5 bases). Germline V gene lookup returns CDR1 SGHTS and CDR2 YDEGEE. The CDR3 is made up of 15 amino acids. V gave up 3 bases and J gave up 10 bases, with 17 bases separating them. CDR3 sequence: CASSSIGRDSSPLHF. CDR3 nucleotide sequence: TGTGCCAGCAGCTCCATCGGTAGGGACTCATCACCCCTCCACTTT.

This sequence joins TRBV28 and TRBJ2-5; D gene unclear. Germline values: CDR1 MDHEN, CDR2 SYDVKM. CDR3 length: 10 amino acids. V lost 10 bases, J lost 5 bases, and 8 bases lay in between. CDR3 loop: CATSEETQYF. The CDR3 DNA sequence: TGTGCCACCAGCGAGGAGACCCAGTACTTC.

Of note for this clone: The same CDR3 can be traced to other DNA sequences in this sample. The V call is TRBV7-2, the J call TRBJ2-5; perhaps TRBD1 as D (6 bases). The CDR3 loop spans 13 amino acids. Per germline, CDR1 SGHTA and CDR2 FQGNSA. The germline V and J ends were trimmed by 1 base and 4 bases, with 7 bases remaining between them. In DNA form, the CDR3 reads TGTGCCAGCAGCTTAGGGGGGCGAGAGACCCAGTACTTC. This encodes CASSLGGRETQYF.

J is TRBJ2-7 and V is TRBV7-2; weak D call: TRBD2 (5 bases). Trimming took off 5 bases at V and 5 bases at J, with 13 bases between the two ends. CDR1 SGHTA and CDR2 FQGNSA come from the germline V gene. CDR3 size: 13 residues. The CDR3 nucleotides are TGTGCCAGCAGCCCCTCGGAGCGGCACGAGCAGTACTTC. Its translation is CASSPSERHEQYF. Full variable domain (outside the CDR3, taken from reference TRBV7-2 and TRBJ2-7): GAGVSQSPSNKVTEKGKDVELRCDPISGHTALYWYRQSLGQGLEFLIYFQGNSAPDKSGLPSDRFSAERTGGSVSTLTIQRTQQEDSAVYLCASSPSERHEQYFGPGTRLTVT.